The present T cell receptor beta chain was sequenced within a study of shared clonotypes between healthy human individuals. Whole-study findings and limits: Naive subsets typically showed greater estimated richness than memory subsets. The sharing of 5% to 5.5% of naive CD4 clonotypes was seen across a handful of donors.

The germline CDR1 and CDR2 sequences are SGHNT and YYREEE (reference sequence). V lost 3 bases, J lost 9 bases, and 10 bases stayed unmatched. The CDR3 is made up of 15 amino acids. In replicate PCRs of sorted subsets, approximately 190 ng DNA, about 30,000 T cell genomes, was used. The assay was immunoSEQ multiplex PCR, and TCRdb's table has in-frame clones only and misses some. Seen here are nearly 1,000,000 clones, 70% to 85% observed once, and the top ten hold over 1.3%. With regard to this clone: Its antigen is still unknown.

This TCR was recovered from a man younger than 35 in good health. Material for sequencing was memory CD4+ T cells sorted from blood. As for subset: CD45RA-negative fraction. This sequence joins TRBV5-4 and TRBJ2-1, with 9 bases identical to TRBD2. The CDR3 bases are TGTGCCAGCAGCTATGGGACTAGCAAGAACGGTGAGCAGTTCTTC. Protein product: CASSYGTSKNGEQFF.